This T cell receptor (beta chain) was obtained from a study of T cell repertoires in cytomegalovirus infection. Regarding the study as a whole: Carriers of CMV and the relevant HLA type were discriminated by public TCR beta frequency. HLA-C-restricted TCR beta clonotypes specific for CMV led the ex vivo response.

TCRdb reprocessed the reads with MiXCR, giving one entry per CDR3 protein. The data show approximately 240,000 distinct CDR3 sequences, 9% to 15% seen once. This clonotype was observed a few times. What it recognizes is unknown. V lost 6 bases, J lost 5 bases, and 4 bases stayed unmatched. Germline V gene sequence: CDR1 MGHDK, CDR2 SYGVNS. This CDR3 has 14 amino acids. The specimen was PBMCs. This sequence was found in a human donor in good health (CMV status not recorded). Some clones in this sample may be carry-over from other donors' samples. The chain recombines TRBV25-1 with TRBJ1-4; TRBD1 agrees at 9 bases. The CDR3 bases are TGTGCCAGCAGGGGGGACAGGGCCAATGAAAAACTGTTTTTT. This sequence encodes CASRGDRANEKLFF.